This TCR beta chain was identified in a study of tumor-infiltrating lymphocytes in localized non-small cell lung cancer. Germline V gene data show CDR1 as SGHNT and CDR2 as YYREEE (reference sequence). V gave up 5 bases and J gave up 2 bases, with 10 bases separating them. This CDR3 comprises 13 residues. Libraries were prepared by immunoSEQ multiplex PCR; TCRdb keeps only in-frame clonotypes and omits some of them. Of around 17,000 clones listed, over 75% are singletons. The chain recombines TRBV5-4 with TRBJ1-2; TRBD1 might be the D (5 bases). The sample consisted of lung tumor tissue. The source of this sequence is a human donor with non-small cell lung cancer. CDR3 sequence reads: CASSDGTNYGYTF. CDR3 sequence (DNA): TGTGCCAGCAGTGACGGGACGAACTATGGCTACACCTTC.